A selection of T cell receptor beta chains follows, all from one sample in a study of early T cells in non-severe SARS-CoV-2 infection. TCRdb re-called the 5' RACE reads through MiXCR, storing one row per CDR3 protein. The sample holds 20,000 to 25,000 distinct CDR3 sequences, about 4.9% seen once. The sequenced sample was whole blood. The receptors shown here come from an adult who was a healthcare worker with PCR-confirmed SARS-CoV-2 infection or an uninfected control (not recorded which). The CDR3 runs from the conserved cysteine through the conserved F or W. Fields, in order: V gene, CDR3 length, J gene, clone size, CDR3 protein. Clone size is shown for a subset of rows, as once, few, many or a class of expanded clone.

TRBV7-9	14	TRBJ1-3	few	CASSTGTTGNTIYF
TRBV20-1	12	TRBJ1-1	-	CSATYRDTEAFF
TRBV3-1	15	TRBJ2-4	many	CASSQDPGRGRIQYF
TRBV6-6	11	TRBJ2-5	many	CASIAQETQYF
TRBV11-2	14	TRBJ2-5	many	CASSSPPGEETQYF
TRBV30	11	TRBJ2-3	many	CAFGPQGTQYF
TRBV15	15	TRBJ2-7	-	CATSRDLAGVYEQYF
TRBV27	14	TRBJ2-1	-	CASSSYGGGNEQFF
TRBV18	16	TRBJ1-1	-	CASSPPSGVRATEAFF
TRBV27	16	TRBJ2-7	many	CASSLYIGSKSYEQYF
TRBV25-1	12	TRBJ2-3	many	CASCRGTDTQYF
TRBV29-1	15	TRBJ2-3	many	CSVKSGTKYTDTQYF
TRBV20-1	13	TRBJ1-2	-	CSASIDGAYGYTF
TRBV5-1	16	TRBJ1-1	few	CASSPELARLPLGAFF
TRBV5-1	14	TRBJ2-5	-	CASSRGLAEETQYF
TRBV7-9	13	TRBJ1-1	many	CASSTTGGTEAFF
TRBV20-1	13	TRBJ2-7	medium-sized	CSAGIAGDFEQYF
TRBV18	12	TRBJ1-2	many	CASRPSSYGYTF
TRBV6-5	14	TRBJ2-7	many	CASSWDYSSYEQYF
TRBV7-2	14	TRBJ2-2	many	CASSLQGPTGELFF
TRBV3-1	15	TRBJ1-2	many	CASSQGGQGSYGYTF
TRBV12-3/TRBV12-4	15	TRBJ1-5	-	CASSPGQYSNQPQHF
TRBV10-2	15	TRBJ2-1	many	CASSVETSGYNEQFF
TRBV20-1	14	TRBJ2-7	many	CSAVQGILAEEQYF
TRBV6-5	11	TRBJ2-7	many	CASSDGYEQYF
TRBV12-3/TRBV12-4	12	TRBJ1-1	medium-sized	CASQRAYEEAFF
TRBV6-4	15	TRBJ2-3	many	CASSETSGSSDTQYF
TRBV6-6	15	TRBJ2-7	few	CASSSPGPKGAEQYF
TRBV7-2	15	TRBJ1-1	few	CASSFGLTMNTEAFF
TRBV7-2	15	TRBJ2-3	medium-sized	CASSLAGTASDTQYF
TRBV7-2	14	TRBJ2-7	many	CASSYGTGLYEQYF
TRBV7-9	15	TRBJ2-1	few	CASSPRGGSYNEQFF
TRBV23-1	19	TRBJ2-3	many	CASSQSQRVDRPYADTQYF
TRBV20-1	19	TRBJ2-1	medium-sized	CSAVGVDYRDTFSYNEQFF
TRBV10-3	13	TRBJ2-3	-	CAISVGRTDTQYF
TRBV13	17	TRBJ2-1	-	CASSPRGGRSSYNEQFF
TRBV7-2	15	TRBJ1-1	few	CASSLEAGMNTEAFF
TRBV7-9	14	TRBJ2-7	medium-sized	CASSPLGQGHEQYF